The entry that follows covers one T cell receptor (beta chain) sequence. Unsorted PBMC DNA underwent sequencing on ten immunoSEQ deep assay plates. Sequencing was performed with immunoSEQ multiplex PCR; in TCRdb, only in-frame clones are kept and a portion is missing. The sample records 500,000 to 650,000 clones, roughly 72% being singletons. The data were obtained in a study of shared clonotypes between healthy human individuals. Donors, without exception, were Caucasian adults residing in Nashville, Tennessee. CDR3 length: 13 residues. The germline V and J ends were trimmed by 5 bases and 8 bases, with 13 bases remaining between them. The germline CDR1 and CDR2 sequences are SNHLY and FYNNEI.

What was sequenced was PBMCs. This clonotype was obtained from a woman aged 40 to 55 in good health. Some clones in this sample may be carry-over from other donors' samples. The rearrangement uses TRBV2 and TRBJ1-5, with D unresolved. CDR3 amino acids: CASSLVRLEPQHF. The CDR3, as DNA: TGTGCCAGCAGTTTGGTCAGGTTGGAGCCCCAGCATTTT.